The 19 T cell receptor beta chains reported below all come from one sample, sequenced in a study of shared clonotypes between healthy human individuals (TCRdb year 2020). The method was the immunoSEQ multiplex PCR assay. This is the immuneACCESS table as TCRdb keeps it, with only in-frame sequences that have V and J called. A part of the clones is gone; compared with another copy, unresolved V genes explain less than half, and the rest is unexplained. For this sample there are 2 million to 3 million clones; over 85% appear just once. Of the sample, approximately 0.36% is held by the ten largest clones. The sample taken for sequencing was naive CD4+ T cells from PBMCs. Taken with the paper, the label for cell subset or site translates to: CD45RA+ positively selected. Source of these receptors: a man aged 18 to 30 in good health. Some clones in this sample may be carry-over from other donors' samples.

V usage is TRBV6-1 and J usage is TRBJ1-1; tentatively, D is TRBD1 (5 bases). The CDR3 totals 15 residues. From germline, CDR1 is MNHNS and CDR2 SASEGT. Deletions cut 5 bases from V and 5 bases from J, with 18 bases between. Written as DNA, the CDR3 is TGTGCCAGCAGTCCCCGGACGAGTGGGGGAACTGAAGCTTTCTTT. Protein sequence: CASSPRTSGGTEAFF.

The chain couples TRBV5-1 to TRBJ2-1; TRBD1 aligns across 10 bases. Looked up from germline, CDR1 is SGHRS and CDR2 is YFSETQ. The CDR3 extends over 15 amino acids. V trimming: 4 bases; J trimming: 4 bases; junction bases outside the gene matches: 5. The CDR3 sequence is CASSPEGQGYNEQFF. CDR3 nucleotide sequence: TGCGCCAGCAGCCCCGAGGGACAGGGGTACAATGAGCAGTTCTTC. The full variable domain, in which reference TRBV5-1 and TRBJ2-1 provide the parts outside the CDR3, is KAGVTQTPRYLIKTRGQQVTLSCSPISGHRSVSWYQQTPGQGLQFLFEYFSETQRNKGNFPGRFSGRQFSNSRSEMNVSTLELGDSALYLCASSPEGQGYNEQFFGPGTRLTVL.

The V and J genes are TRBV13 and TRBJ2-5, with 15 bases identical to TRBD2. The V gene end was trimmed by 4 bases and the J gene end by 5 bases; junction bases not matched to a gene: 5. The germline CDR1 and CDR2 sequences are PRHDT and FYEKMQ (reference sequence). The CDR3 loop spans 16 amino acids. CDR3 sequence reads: CASSWGLAGGLETQYF. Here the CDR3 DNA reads TGTGCCAGCAGCTGGGGACTAGCGGGAGGTCTGGAGACCCAGTACTTC.

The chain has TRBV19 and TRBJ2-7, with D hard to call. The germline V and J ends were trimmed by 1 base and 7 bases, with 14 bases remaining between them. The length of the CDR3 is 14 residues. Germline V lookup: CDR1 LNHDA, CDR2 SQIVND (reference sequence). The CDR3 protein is CASSIGADLREQYF. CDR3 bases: TGTGCCAGTAGTATAGGGGCGGACCTGCGGGAGCAGTACTTC.

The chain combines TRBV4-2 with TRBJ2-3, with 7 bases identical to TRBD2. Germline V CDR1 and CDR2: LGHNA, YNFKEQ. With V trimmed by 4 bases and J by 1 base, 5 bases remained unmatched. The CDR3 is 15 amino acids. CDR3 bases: TGTGCCAGCAGCCTCAGGACTAGAGGCACAGATACGCAGTATTTT. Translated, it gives CASSLRTRGTDTQYF.

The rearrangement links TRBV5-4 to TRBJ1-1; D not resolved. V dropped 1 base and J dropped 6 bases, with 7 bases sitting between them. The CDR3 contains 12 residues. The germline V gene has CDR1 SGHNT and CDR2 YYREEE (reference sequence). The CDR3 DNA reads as TGTGCCAGCAGCTTGATTGGCGCTGAAGCTTTCTTT. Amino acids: CASSLIGAEAFF.

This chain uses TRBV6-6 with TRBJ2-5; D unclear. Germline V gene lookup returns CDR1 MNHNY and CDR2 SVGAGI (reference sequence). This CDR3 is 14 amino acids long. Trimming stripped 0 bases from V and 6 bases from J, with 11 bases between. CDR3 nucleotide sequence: TGTGCCAGCAGTTACTCGACTGGTAGACAGACCCAGTACTTC. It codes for CASSYSTGRQTQYF.

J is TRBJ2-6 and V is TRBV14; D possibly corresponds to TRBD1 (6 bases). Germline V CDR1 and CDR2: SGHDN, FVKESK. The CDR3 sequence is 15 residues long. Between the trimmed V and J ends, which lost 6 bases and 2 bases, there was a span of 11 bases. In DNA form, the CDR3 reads TGTGCCAGCAGTAGACAGGCGACTGGGGCCAACGTCCTGACTTTC. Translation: CASSRQATGANVLTF.

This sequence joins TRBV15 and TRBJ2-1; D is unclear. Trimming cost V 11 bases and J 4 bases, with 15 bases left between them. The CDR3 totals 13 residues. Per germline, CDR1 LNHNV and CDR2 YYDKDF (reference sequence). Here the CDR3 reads CAQIGPGYNEQFF. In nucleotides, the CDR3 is TGTGCCCAAATTGGGCCTGGATACAATGAGCAGTTCTTC. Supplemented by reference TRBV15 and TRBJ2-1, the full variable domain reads DAMVIQNPRYQVTQFGKPVTLSCSQTLNHNVMYWYQQKSSQAPKLLFHYYDKDFNNEADTPDNFQSRRPNTSFCFLDIRSPGLGDTAMYLCAQIGPGYNEQFFGPGTRLTVL.

CDR3 nucleotides: TGTGCCAGCAGCCGGGGGGCGGGAGCAAACTACAATGAGCAGTTCTTC. Translation gives CASSRGAGANYNEQFF. The V gene is TRBV7-2, the J gene TRBJ2-1; D possibly corresponds to TRBD2 (7 bases). The CDR3 runs to 16 residues. With 5 bases removed from V and 3 bases from J, the gap between germline ends came to 17 bases. Germline loops: CDR1 SGHTA, CDR2 FQGNSA.

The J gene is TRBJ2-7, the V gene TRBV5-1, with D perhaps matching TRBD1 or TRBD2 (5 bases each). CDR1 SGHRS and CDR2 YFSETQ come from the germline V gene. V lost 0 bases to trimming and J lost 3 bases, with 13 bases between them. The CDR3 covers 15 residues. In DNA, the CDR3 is TGCGCCAGCAGCTTGGGGGGGACGGCCTTCTACGAGCAGTACTTC. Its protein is CASSLGGTAFYEQYF.

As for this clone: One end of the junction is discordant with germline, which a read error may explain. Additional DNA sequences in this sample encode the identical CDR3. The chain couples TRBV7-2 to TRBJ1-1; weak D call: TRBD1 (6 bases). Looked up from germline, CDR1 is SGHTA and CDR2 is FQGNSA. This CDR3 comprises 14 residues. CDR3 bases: TGTGCCAGCAGCTTCAGGGGACTGATCACTGAGGCTTTCTTT. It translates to CASSFRGLITEAFF.

CDR3 in amino acids: CASSIKGDTQYF. The CDR3 nucleotides read TGTGCCAGCAGCATAAAGGGAGATACGCAGTATTTT. The chain has TRBV11-2 and TRBJ2-3, with D unclear. The germline V gene encodes CDR1 SGHAT and CDR2 FQNNGV. The V gene lost 5 bases and the J gene lost 5 bases, with 8 bases spanning the gap. The CDR3 has 12 residues.

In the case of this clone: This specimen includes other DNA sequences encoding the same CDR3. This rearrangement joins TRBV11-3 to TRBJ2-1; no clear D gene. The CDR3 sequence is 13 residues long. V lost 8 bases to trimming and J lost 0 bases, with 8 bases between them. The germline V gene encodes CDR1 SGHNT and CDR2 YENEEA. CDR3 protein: CASSRGSYNEQFF. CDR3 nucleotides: TGTGCCAGCTCCCGAGGCTCCTACAATGAGCAGTTCTTC. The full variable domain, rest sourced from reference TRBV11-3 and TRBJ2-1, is EAGVVQSPRYKIIEKKQPVAFWCNPISGHNTLYWYLQNLGQGPELLIRYENEEAVDDSQLPKDRFSAERLKGVDSTLKIQPAELGDSAVYLCASSRGSYNEQFFGPGTRLTVL.

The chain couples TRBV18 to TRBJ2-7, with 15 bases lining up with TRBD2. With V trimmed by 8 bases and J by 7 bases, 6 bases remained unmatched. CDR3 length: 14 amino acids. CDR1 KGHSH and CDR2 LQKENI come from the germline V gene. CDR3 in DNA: TGTGCCAGCACGGGACTAGCGGGAGGCATGGAGCAGTACTTC. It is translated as CASTGLAGGMEQYF.

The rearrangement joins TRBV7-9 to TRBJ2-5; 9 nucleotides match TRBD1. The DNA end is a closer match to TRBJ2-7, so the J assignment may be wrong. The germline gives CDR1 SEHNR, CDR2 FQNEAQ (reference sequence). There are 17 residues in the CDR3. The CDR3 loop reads CASTVWGQGVRSYEQYF. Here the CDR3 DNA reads TGTGCCAGCACCGTGTGGGGACAGGGAGTGAGGTCCTACGAGCAGTACTTC.

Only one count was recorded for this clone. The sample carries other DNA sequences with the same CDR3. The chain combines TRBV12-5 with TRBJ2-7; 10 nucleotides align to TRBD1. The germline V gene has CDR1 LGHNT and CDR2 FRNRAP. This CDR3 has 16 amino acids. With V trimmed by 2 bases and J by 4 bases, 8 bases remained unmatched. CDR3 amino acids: CASGLTTGTGAYEQYF. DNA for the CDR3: TGTGCTAGTGGTTTGACGACCGGGACAGGGGCGTACGAGCAGTACTTC. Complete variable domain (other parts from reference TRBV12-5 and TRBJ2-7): DARVTQTPRHKVTEMGQEVTMRCQPILGHNTVFWYRQTMMQGLELLAYFRNRAPLDDSGMPKDRFSAEMPDATLATLKIQPSEPRDSAVYFCASGLTTGTGAYEQYFGPGTRLTVT.

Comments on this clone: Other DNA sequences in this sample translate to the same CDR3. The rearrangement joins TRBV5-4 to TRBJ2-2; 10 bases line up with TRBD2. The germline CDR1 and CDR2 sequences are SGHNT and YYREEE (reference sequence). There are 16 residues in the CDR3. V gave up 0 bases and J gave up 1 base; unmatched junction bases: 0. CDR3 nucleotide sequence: TGTGCCAGCAGCTTGGGACTAGCGGGGAACACCGGGGAGCTGTTTTTT. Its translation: CASSLGLAGNTGELFF.

The chain's CDR3 is CASSDRQGLNEKLFF. CDR3 DNA: TGTGCCAGCAGTGATAGACAGGGACTTAATGAAAAACTGTTTTTT. The chain recombines TRBV6-1 with TRBJ1-4, with TRBD1 identical over 7 bases. Germline CDR1 MNHNS, CDR2 SASEGT. This CDR3 is built from 15 residues. Unmatched junction bases numbered 5, after V lost 3 bases and J lost 4 bases.